A single sample is the source of the 3 T cell receptor beta chains below, sequenced in a study of blood T cell repertoires in COVID-19. Using immunoSEQ multiplex PCR, the repertoire was profiled, and TCRdb retains in-frame clones only, with some absent. The sample lists over 70,000 clones, 75% to 90% occurring once. The sequencing input was peripheral blood. These receptors all stem from a human donor in a cohort sampled during active COVID-19.

The J gene is TRBJ1-1, the V gene TRBV7-6; D remains ambiguous. The CDR3 extends over 17 amino acids. V was pared by 5 bases and J by 0 bases, with 19 bases between. CDR1 and CDR2 (germline): SGHVS, FNYEAQ. The chain's CDR3 is CASSTPKRGVLNTEAFF. In DNA, the CDR3 is TGTGCCAGCAGCACTCCCAAGCGGGGAGTCCTGAACACTGAAGCTTTCTTT.

V is TRBV7-2 and J is TRBJ2-1; D is unclear. The CDR3 length is 13 residues. V was shortened by 1 base and J by 9 bases, with 10 bases between the two germline ends. CDR1 SGHTA and CDR2 FQGNSA come from the germline V gene. CDR3 in DNA: TGTGCCAGCAGCTTAGGTCAGCGTACTGAGCAGTTCTTC. Encoded protein: CASSLGQRTEQFF.

The gene calls are TRBV14 and TRBJ2-2, with a tentative D call TRBD2 (7 bases). The germline V gene encodes CDR1 SGHDN and CDR2 FVKESK. CDR3 length: 14 residues. V lost 1 base and J lost 8, with 11 bases in between. This chain's CDR3 is CASSQVRGAGELFF. Written as DNA, the CDR3 is TGTGCCAGCAGCCAAGTTCGGGGGGCTGGGGAGCTGTTTTTT.